A single sample gave rise to the 24 T cell receptor beta chains below, sequenced in a study of cytomegalovirus exposure and HLA in healthy donors. Primers included in the PCR were 60 Vbeta and 13 Jbeta primers. Profiled with immunoSEQ multiplex PCR; TCRdb holds only in-frame clones, not every one. Across about 140,000 clones, the top ten clones capture 0.75% to 1% of the sample. Sequenced input: PBMCs. These receptors all stem from a male donor in good health and CMV-seronegative.

This chain links TRBV30 with TRBJ1-1; D unresolved. The CDR3 covers 12 residues. Per germline, CDR1 GTSNPN and CDR2 SVGIG (reference sequence). V shed 0 bases and J shed 10 bases, with 12 bases lying between them. CDR3 nucleotides: TGTGCCTGGAGTGTCGGCCCCGCGGGAGCTTTCTTT. Translating gives CAWSVGPAGAFF.

The rearrangement joins TRBV5-1 to TRBJ2-2; D is possibly TRBD1 (6 bases). V lost 4 bases to trimming and J lost 5 bases, with 15 bases between them. This CDR3 has 15 amino acids. Per germline, CDR1 SGHRS and CDR2 YFSETQ. CDR3 coding DNA: TGCGCCAGCAGCCGTAGACAGGTCGAAACCGGGGAGCTGTTTTTT. The encoded protein is CASSRRQVETGELFF. The complete variable domain, with remaining parts taken from reference TRBV5-1 and TRBJ2-2, reads KAGVTQTPRYLIKTRGQQVTLSCSPISGHRSVSWYQQTPGQGLQFLFEYFSETQRNKGNFPGRFSGRQFSNSRSEMNVSTLELGDSALYLCASSRRQVETGELFFGEGSRLTVL.

The chain recombines TRBV19 with TRBJ2-1; D is possibly TRBD1 (6 bases). This CDR3 is 17 amino acids long. Germline V lookup: CDR1 LNHDA, CDR2 SQIVND (reference sequence). V gave up 2 bases and J gave up 1 base, with 15 bases separating them. Here the CDR3 DNA reads TGTGCCAGTAGTATAAGCCGGACAGCCGCGTCCTACAATGAGCAGTTCTTC. Translated, it gives CASSISRTAASYNEQFF. The whole variable domain, filled in from reference TRBV19 and TRBJ2-1, reads DGGITQSPKYLFRKEGQNVTLSCEQNLNHDAMYWYRQDPGQGLRLIYYSQIVNDFQKGDIAEGYSVSREKKESFPLTVTSAQKNPTAFYLCASSISRTAASYNEQFFGPGTRLTVL.

This rearrangement joins TRBV14 to TRBJ2-1; TRBD2 matches 8 bases. J was trimmed by 5 bases and V by 3 bases; bases with no gene match: 9. Per the germline V gene, CDR1 is SGHDN and CDR2 is FVKESK. The CDR3 has 16 amino acids. In DNA form, the CDR3 reads TGTGCCAGCAGCCAGGACCTAGCGGGTTGGGACAATGAGCAGTTCTTC. Amino acid sequence: CASSQDLAGWDNEQFF. Based on the CDR3 plus reference TRBV14 and TRBJ2-1, the full variable domain is EAGVTQFPSHSVIEKGQTVTLRCDPISGHDNLYWYRRVMGKEIKFLLHFVKESKQDESGMPNNRFLAERTGGTYSTLKVQPAELEDSGVYFCASSQDLAGWDNEQFFGPGTRLTVL.

The CDR3 DNA reads as TGTGCCAGCAGCTCCGGGACTGTGTACGAGCAGTACTTC. Residues: CASSSGTVYEQYF. This chain joins TRBV7-9 and TRBJ2-7; TRBD2 is a possible D gene (6 bases). V dropped 4 bases and J dropped 4 bases, with 11 bases sitting between them. The CDR3 contains 13 residues. CDR1 and CDR2 from the germline V gene are SEHNR and FQNEAQ (reference sequence).

V is TRBV4-1 and J is TRBJ2-1; D is possibly TRBD1 (5 bases). Trimming removed 2 bases at V and 2 bases at J, with 10 bases between. Looked up from germline, CDR1 is MGHRA and CDR2 is YSYEKL. The CDR3 spans 15 residues. CDR3 in DNA: TGCGCCAGCAGCCAATCCGACAGAACCTACAATGAGCAGTTCTTC. Translated: CASSQSDRTYNEQFF.

CDR3 residues: CATPRNGGSTDTQYF. The CDR3 DNA sequence: TGTGCCACCCCTAGAAATGGAGGGTCGACAGATACGCAGTATTTT. The gene calls are TRBV6-1 and TRBJ2-3; D may be TRBD2 (6 bases). Deletions cut 10 bases from V and 3 bases from J, with 20 bases between. CDR1 and CDR2 from the germline V gene are MNHNS and SASEGT. The CDR3 sequence is 15 residues long.

This sequence joins TRBV11-2 and TRBJ1-1, with unresolved D. V gave up 8 bases and J gave up 0 bases, with 10 bases separating them. CDR1 is SGHAT and CDR2 is FQNNGV in the germline V gene. The CDR3 covers 13 residues. The CDR3 DNA sequence: TGTGCCAGCTTGCGGGCTTTGAACACTGAAGCTTTCTTT. Its protein product is CASLRALNTEAFF.

The genes are TRBV6-5 and TRBJ2-7; no reliable D call. Looked up from germline, CDR1 is MNHEY and CDR2 is SVGAGI. This CDR3 is built from 14 residues. V lost 5 bases to trimming and J lost 2 bases, with 13 bases between them. The CDR3 spells CASSADTPTYEQYF. Here the CDR3 DNA reads TGTGCCAGCAGTGCAGACACTCCGACCTACGAGCAGTACTTC.

The gene calls are TRBV10-3 and TRBJ2-1; a weak D match, TRBD2 (6 bases). Looked up from germline, CDR1 is ENHRY and CDR2 is SYGVKD. Trimming stripped 7 bases from V and 2 bases from J, with 12 bases between. The CDR3 consists of 14 residues. CDR3 protein: CAIKPSAAYNEQFF. The DNA for the CDR3 is TGTGCCATCAAGCCTAGCGCCGCCTACAATGAGCAGTTCTTC.

CDR3 coding DNA: TGTGCCAGCAGTCTACAGGGGTATGGCTACACCTTC. Translating it yields CASSLQGYGYTF. J is TRBJ1-2 and V is TRBV28; TRBD1 aligns across 7 bases. CDR3 size: 12 residues. V was clipped by 5 bases and J by 5 bases; unmatched bases: 2. CDR1 MDHEN and CDR2 SYDVKM come from the germline V gene.

The genes are TRBV4-3 and TRBJ2-5; D remains unclear. Matching the DNA end better, TRBJ2-7 makes the J call doubtful. The CDR3 contains 13 residues. The germline V gene encodes CDR1 LGHNA and CDR2 YSLEER. For the CDR3, the DNA is TGCGCCAGCAGCCAAAGAGCTTCCTACGAGCAGTACTTC. Translated, it gives CASSQRASYEQYF.

V gene TRBV4-2 combines with J gene TRBJ1-5, with 7 bases lining up with TRBD1. The ends lost 0 bases at V and 7 bases at J; junction bases unmatched: 6. The CDR3 covers 15 residues. Germline lookup yields CDR1 LGHNA and CDR2 YNFKEQ. CDR3: CASSQDLGGGQPQHF. The DNA for the CDR3 is TGTGCCAGCAGCCAAGATCTTGGAGGGGGCCAGCCCCAGCATTTT.

This chain uses TRBV14 with TRBJ2-7; 9 bases fit TRBD2. Losses at the gene ends were 1 base for V and 11 bases for J; bases not matched to a gene: 12. From germline, CDR1 is SGHDN and CDR2 FVKESK. The CDR3 spans 15 residues. CDR3: CASSQGVAGVESEYF. CDR3 sequence (DNA): TGTGCCAGCAGCCAAGGGGTAGCGGGGGTAGAAAGCGAGTACTTC.

On this clone: Other DNA sequences in this specimen translate into the identical CDR3. The gene calls are TRBV6-5 and TRBJ1-1; weak D call: TRBD1 (5 bases). The CDR3 loop spans 14 amino acids. The V end lost 0 bases, the J end lost 2 bases, and 7 bases lay between the germline ends. Germline lookup yields CDR1 MNHEY and CDR2 SVGAGI. CDR3 sequence reads: CASSYSTVNTEAFF. CDR3 coding DNA: TGTGCCAGCAGTTACTCGACAGTCAACACTGAAGCTTTCTTT.

V usage is TRBV7-9 and J usage is TRBJ1-2; D possibly corresponds to TRBD1 (6 bases). CDR3 length: 15 amino acids. CDR1 SEHNR and CDR2 FQNEAQ come from the germline V gene (reference sequence). Deletions cut 8 bases from V and 3 bases from J, with 19 bases between. CDR3 protein: CASGRGAGADYGYTF. In nucleotides, the CDR3 is TGTGCCAGCGGCAGGGGAGCGGGAGCCGACTATGGCTACACCTTC.

This CDR3 is CASSSGTPNQPQHF. In DNA, the CDR3 is TGCGCCAGCAGCTCGGGAACCCCAAATCAGCCCCAGCATTTT. The chain recombines TRBV5-1 with TRBJ1-5; unclear D gene. The CDR3 is 14 residues long. With 3 bases removed from V and 4 bases from J, the gap between germline ends came to 11 bases. Germline lookup yields CDR1 SGHRS and CDR2 YFSETQ.

This chain links TRBV6-1 with TRBJ1-1; TRBD1 might be the D (5 bases). The CDR3 contains 14 residues. Germline V gene lookup returns CDR1 MNHNS and CDR2 SASEGT. With 0 bases removed from V and 4 bases from J, the gap between germline ends came to 9 bases. The CDR3 DNA sequence: TGTGCCAGCAGTGAAGCGCCAGGGATCACTGAAGCTTTCTTT. It yields the protein CASSEAPGITEAFF.

The chain combines TRBV7-6 with TRBJ1-2; possibly TRBD1 for D (5 bases). The CDR3 loop spans 12 amino acids. Trimming pared 3 bases from V and 4 bases from J, leaving 6 bases between. Germline assignment: CDR1 SGHVS and CDR2 FNYEAQ. The CDR3 nucleotides read TGTGCCAGCAGCTTCCAGGGCTATGGCTACACCTTC. Translating gives CASSFQGYGYTF.

The chain is built from TRBV7-9 and TRBJ1-2; D is unresolved. There are 15 residues in the CDR3. Germline V CDR1 and CDR2: SEHNR, FQNEAQ (reference sequence). V was trimmed by 6 bases and J by 0 bases, leaving 14 bases between them. CDR3 in amino acids: CASRESQVANYGYTF. In DNA form, the CDR3 reads TGTGCCAGCAGAGAGTCCCAGGTCGCTAACTATGGCTACACCTTC.

This sequence joins TRBV19 and TRBJ1-6, with TRBD1 as a possible D gene (6 bases). Trimming removed 5 bases at V and 10 bases at J, with 18 bases between. Germline CDR1 is LNHDA and CDR2 is SQIVND (reference sequence). The CDR3 extends over 15 amino acids. DNA of the CDR3: TGTGCCAGTAGTTCAATATCGGGCAGGGGATCACCCCTCCACTTT. Translated, it gives CASSSISGRGSPLHF.

The gene calls are TRBV11-2 and TRBJ2-3; perhaps TRBD1 as D (6 bases). Trimming cost V 5 bases and J 6 bases, with 12 bases left between them. The CDR3 runs to 13 residues. The germline V gene has CDR1 SGHAT and CDR2 FQNNGV. CDR3 region: CASSPPGDDTQYF. DNA of the CDR3: TGTGCCAGCAGCCCTCCAGGGGACGATACGCAGTATTTT.

The chain joins TRBV9 to TRBJ2-7; 9 positions match TRBD1. The ends lost 2 bases at V and 3 bases at J; junction bases unmatched: 6. Germline loops: CDR1 SGDLS, CDR2 YYNGEE. This CDR3 spans 15 amino acids. Here the CDR3 reads CASSVGPGQGYEQYF. In DNA, the CDR3 is TGTGCCAGCAGCGTTGGACCGGGACAGGGCTACGAGCAGTACTTC.

The chain couples TRBV11-1 to TRBJ2-7; 7 bases line up with TRBD1. Germline V gene data show CDR1 as SGHAT and CDR2 as FQDESV (reference sequence). Unmatched junction bases numbered 10, after V lost 5 bases and J lost 9 bases. This CDR3 spans 13 amino acids. CDR3 protein: CASSPGTETGQYF. In DNA form, the CDR3 reads TGTGCCAGCAGCCCAGGGACAGAAACGGGGCAGTACTTC.